This T cell receptor beta chain was recorded in a study of CD8 T cells in ankylosing spondylitis. Notes on the study in general: Earlier studies detected some motif variants in reactive arthritis synovial fluid and blood. It was reported that disease-linked clones were significantly enriched in matched ankylosing spondylitis synovial fluid. Disease-linked clones bore a CD8+ phenotype and were relatively rare in peripheral blood. Seemingly characteristic of ankylosing spondylitis blood was a TCR beta motif consisting of under ten highly homologous variants.

To note about this clonotype: What it recognizes is unknown.

Each TCR beta library was made by quantitative 5'-RACE that incorporated molecular barcodes. TCRdb reanalysed the 5' RACE reads using MiXCR and keeps one entry per CDR3 protein. Here the sample spans around 770,000 distinct CDR3 sequences, about 20% being singletons. CDR1 SGHRS and CDR2 YFSETQ come from the germline V gene. Trimming took 4 bases from V and 1 from J, leaving 4 bases between them. CDR3 size: 12 residues. Material: blood, either unsorted or a sorted T cell fraction (not recorded which). The chain joins TRBV5-1 to TRBJ2-3; D gene unclear. This sequence originates from a male donor with ankylosing spondylitis. CDR3 sequence: CASSTGTDTQYF. The CDR3 DNA is TGCGCCAGCAGCACCGGCACAGATACGCAGTATTTT.